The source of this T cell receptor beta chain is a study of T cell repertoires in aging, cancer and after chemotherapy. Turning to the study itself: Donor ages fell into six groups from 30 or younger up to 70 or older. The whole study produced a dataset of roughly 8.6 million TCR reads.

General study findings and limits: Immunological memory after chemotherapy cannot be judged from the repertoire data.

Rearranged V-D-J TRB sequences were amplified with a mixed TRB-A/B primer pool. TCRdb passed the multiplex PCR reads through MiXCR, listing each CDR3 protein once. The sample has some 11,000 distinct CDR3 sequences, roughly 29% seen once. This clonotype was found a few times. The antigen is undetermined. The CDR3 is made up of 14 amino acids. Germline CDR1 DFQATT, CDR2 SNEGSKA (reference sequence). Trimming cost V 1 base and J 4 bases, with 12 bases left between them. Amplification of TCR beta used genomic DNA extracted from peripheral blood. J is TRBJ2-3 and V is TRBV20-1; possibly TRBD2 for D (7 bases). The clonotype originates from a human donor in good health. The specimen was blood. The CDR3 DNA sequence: TGCAGTGCTAGAGCTGAGGGGGGGCCAGATACGCAGTATTTT. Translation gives CSARAEGGPDTQYF.